These T cell receptor beta chains were read from a single sample in a study of CD8+CD57+ T cells in acquired aplastic anemia. TCRdb fed the reads into MiXCR, producing one record per CDR3 protein. Here the sample spans 210,000 or so distinct CDR3 sequences, almost 50% being singletons. The sample taken for sequencing was sorted CD4+, CD8+, or CD8+CD57+ T cells (not recorded which) from PBMCs. Receptors originate from a human donor with aplastic anemia. Both conserved end residues are part of each CDR3. Clone sizes are given selectively: once, few, many, or a class where the clone is expanded.

v_gene: TRBV20-1
j_gene: TRBJ1-2
abundance: many
CDR3aa: CSARGLRASYGYTF

v_gene: TRBV12-3/TRBV12-4
j_gene: TRBJ2-3
abundance: many
CDR3aa: CASSLNRDPGTDTQYF

v_gene: TRBV25-1
j_gene: TRBJ2-1
abundance: .
CDR3aa: CASSPGSRLSNEQFF

v_gene: TRBV15
j_gene: TRBJ1-2
abundance: .
CDR3aa: CATSREQGDYGYTF

v_gene: TRBV6-4
j_gene: TRBJ1-5
abundance: .
CDR3aa: CASSKRQGRILSNQPQHF

v_gene: TRBV2
j_gene: TRBJ1-6
abundance: .
CDR3aa: CASSPGLGNSPLHF

v_gene: TRBV20-1
j_gene: TRBJ2-1
abundance: many
CDR3aa: CSANRPTQGDFYNEQFF

v_gene: TRBV2
j_gene: TRBJ2-3
abundance: medium-sized
CDR3aa: CASSMTVHTDTQYF

v_gene: TRBV24-1
j_gene: TRBJ2-5
abundance: .
CDR3aa: CATSYGSGETQYF

v_gene: TRBV24-1
j_gene: TRBJ2-1
abundance: .
CDR3aa: CATSGGAYNEQFF

v_gene: TRBV2
j_gene: TRBJ2-7
abundance: .
CDR3aa: CASSPTAAAADEQYF

v_gene: TRBV7-9
j_gene: TRBJ1-1
abundance: many
CDR3aa: CASSPTERGVDTEAFF

v_gene: TRBV19
j_gene: TRBJ1-3
abundance: many
CDR3aa: CASSIARTGHGNTIYF

v_gene: TRBV7-3
j_gene: TRBJ1-2
abundance: .
CDR3aa: CASRIQGSYGYTF

v_gene: TRBV10-1
j_gene: TRBJ2-2
abundance: many
CDR3aa: CASSESRGPRLSGELFF

v_gene: TRBV2
j_gene: TRBJ2-7
abundance: .
CDR3aa: CASSVTAGFSYEQYF

v_gene: TRBV20-1
j_gene: TRBJ2-7
abundance: .
CDR3aa: CSATLGGGYEQYF

v_gene: TRBV6-1
j_gene: TRBJ2-7
abundance: .
CDR3aa: CASSEAPKGSYEQYF

v_gene: TRBV7-9
j_gene: TRBJ1-2
abundance: .
CDR3aa: CASRAGRLDYGYTF

v_gene: TRBV7-7
j_gene: TRBJ2-1
abundance: .
CDR3aa: CASSLGRAGGEQFF

v_gene: TRBV6-5
j_gene: TRBJ2-7
abundance: .
CDR3aa: CASSSSRYEQYF

v_gene: TRBV7-9
j_gene: TRBJ1-6
abundance: few
CDR3aa: CASSLSPGGGNSPLHF

v_gene: TRBV2
j_gene: TRBJ1-2
abundance: .
CDR3aa: CASSWGDYGYTF

v_gene: TRBV28
j_gene: TRBJ1-5
abundance: .
CDR3aa: CASSHPRGTRPYSNQPQHF

v_gene: TRBV19
j_gene: TRBJ2-7
abundance: .
CDR3aa: CASSIAQSYEQYF

v_gene: TRBV6-5
j_gene: TRBJ2-6
abundance: many
CDR3aa: CASSYDGVDFVGGANVLTF

v_gene: TRBV5-6
j_gene: TRBJ2-1
abundance: .
CDR3aa: CASSLQSWRGAHNEQFF

v_gene: TRBV19
j_gene: TRBJ2-1
abundance: .
CDR3aa: CASSRSGGAYNEQFF

v_gene: TRBV18
j_gene: TRBJ1-3
abundance: .
CDR3aa: CASSPPVAGNTIYF

v_gene: TRBV19
j_gene: TRBJ2-7
abundance: .
CDR3aa: CASSRNSDYEQYF

v_gene: TRBV12-3/TRBV12-4
j_gene: TRBJ2-2
abundance: many
CDR3aa: CASSSQGAGGTGELFF

v_gene: TRBV2
j_gene: TRBJ2-3
abundance: .
CDR3aa: CASNSARTDTQYF

v_gene: TRBV19
j_gene: TRBJ2-1
abundance: .
CDR3aa: CASNQGQGILGGNEQFF

v_gene: TRBV9
j_gene: TRBJ2-7
abundance: .
CDR3aa: CASSQVKGGAYEQYF

v_gene: TRBV4-1
j_gene: TRBJ1-1
abundance: few
CDR3aa: CASQANTEAFF

v_gene: TRBV19
j_gene: TRBJ1-6
abundance: .
CDR3aa: CARLGTGPNSPLHF

v_gene: TRBV15
j_gene: TRBJ2-7
abundance: few
CDR3aa: CATSQGTSGPSSYEQYF

v_gene: TRBV7-9
j_gene: TRBJ1-5
abundance: many
CDR3aa: CASSLGSGTGYNQPQHF

v_gene: TRBV12-3/TRBV12-4
j_gene: TRBJ1-5
abundance: .
CDR3aa: CASSLAGHQPQHF

v_gene: TRBV6-5
j_gene: TRBJ1-2
abundance: many
CDR3aa: CASSYSRAVGYTF

v_gene: TRBV9
j_gene: TRBJ2-1
abundance: .
CDR3aa: CASSVGDRGYNEQFF

v_gene: TRBV7-2
j_gene: TRBJ1-1
abundance: once
CDR3aa: CASSLRELNTEAFF

v_gene: TRBV27
j_gene: TRBJ2-1
abundance: few
CDR3aa: CASSPTPTATSYNEQFF

v_gene: TRBV2
j_gene: TRBJ1-2
abundance: many
CDR3aa: CASSDTGLSNYGYTF

v_gene: TRBV9
j_gene: TRBJ2-2
abundance: many
CDR3aa: CASSVASDLTGELFF

v_gene: TRBV7-9
j_gene: TRBJ2-2
abundance: .
CDR3aa: CASSLRRGGELFF

v_gene: TRBV7-9
j_gene: TRBJ2-7
abundance: few
CDR3aa: CASSLPSTGYHEQYF

v_gene: TRBV2
j_gene: TRBJ1-1
abundance: few
CDR3aa: CASDREGPMNTEAFF

v_gene: TRBV6-6
j_gene: TRBJ1-3
abundance: few
CDR3aa: CASSSVGNTIYF

v_gene: TRBV20-1
j_gene: TRBJ2-3
abundance: .
CDR3aa: CSASGFGRGLSTDTQYF

v_gene: TRBV15
j_gene: TRBJ1-6
abundance: .
CDR3aa: CATSSRTSGGDRGSSPLHF

v_gene: TRBV18
j_gene: TRBJ1-4
abundance: few
CDR3aa: CASSPLGEGKNEKLFF

v_gene: TRBV5-4
j_gene: TRBJ1-1
abundance: few
CDR3aa: CASSWGGGLNTEAFF